The 28 T cell receptor beta chains given below trace back to one sample, sequenced in a study of T cells in Graves' hyperthyroidism and ophthalmopathy. RNA transcripts provided the source from which TCR beta CDR3 regions were amplified. Researchers ran a first-round RT-PCR on the TCR CDR3 using the HTBI primer set. MiXCR, applied by TCRdb to the multiplex PCR reads, yields one record per CDR3 protein. The data contain 600,000 to 900,000 distinct CDR3 sequences, 16% of them singletons. Sequencing input: blood. These receptors came from a man between 18 and 35 years old with Graves' hyperthyroidism.

This clonotype has more than one count but fewer than ten. J is TRBJ2-1 and V is TRBV14, with D possibly being TRBD1 (5 bases). There are 17 residues in the CDR3. Germline CDR1 and CDR2: SGHDN and FVKESK. Trimming took off 1 base at V and 0 bases at J, with 13 bases between the two ends. The CDR3 reads CASSQATPGLSYNEQFF. DNA of the CDR3: TGTGCCAGCAGCCAAGCGACCCCAGGGCTCTCCTACAATGAGCAGTTCTTC.

This clonotype was counted at least ten times. The chain joins TRBV12-3 or TRBV12-4 to TRBJ2-6; no clear D. Trimming left V 1 base short and J 6 bases short, with 7 bases between. This CDR3 comprises 14 residues. This chain's CDR3 is CASSLEPLANVLTF. The CDR3 nucleotides read TGTGCCAGCAGTTTAGAACCGCTGGCCAACGTCCTGACTTTC.

This clonotype showed up just a few times. The rearrangement uses TRBV6-5 and TRBJ2-5; D may be TRBD1 (5 bases). This CDR3 region has 14 residues. CDR1 and CDR2 from the germline V gene are MNHEY and SVGAGI. V shed 0 bases and J shed 3 bases, with 8 bases lying between them. The CDR3 spells CASSYSTREETQYF. CDR3 sequence (DNA): TGTGCCAGCAGTTACTCGACCAGGGAAGAGACCCAGTACTTC.

The chain links TRBV27 to TRBJ2-3; TRBD2 matches at 14 bases. Germline V lookup: CDR1 MNHEY, CDR2 SMNVEV (reference sequence). With 7 bases clipped from V and 4 bases from J, the junction kept 13 bases outside the gene matches. CDR3 length equals 18 residues. CDR3 nucleotides: TGTGCCAGCACAAAGACCGGGACTAGCGGGAGTCGCGCAGATACGCAGTATTTT. This gives the protein CASTKTGTSGSRADTQYF.

This clonotype was seen many times. This chain uses TRBV6-1 with TRBJ1-5; the D gene is possibly TRBD1 (5 bases). Trimming pared 5 bases from V and 5 bases from J, leaving 16 bases between. CDR3 length: 15 amino acids. In germline, CDR1 is MNHNS, CDR2 SASEGT. The CDR3 spells CASSPSLGAHQPQHF. The CDR3 DNA sequence: TGTGCCAGCAGTCCCTCTTTAGGGGCCCATCAGCCCCAGCATTTT.

The sample holds many counts of this clonotype. V gene TRBV28 combines with J gene TRBJ2-7; D is perhaps TRBD1 or TRBD2 (6 bases each). Germline CDR1 MDHEN, CDR2 SYDVKM. V was clipped by 8 bases and J by 3 bases, with 23 bases between them. The CDR3 has 16 amino acids. CDR3 protein: CASSRRGSVRNYEQYF. The CDR3 region has the DNA TGTGCCAGCTCAAGGAGGGGGTCTGTAAGAAACTACGAGCAGTACTTC.

This clonotype showed up many times. This rearrangement joins TRBV28 to TRBJ2-1, with 11 bases that match TRBD2. The CDR3 has 15 residues. V lost 5 bases and J lost 8; bases outside the gene matches: 8. Germline CDR1 reads MDHEN; CDR2 reads SYDVKM. CDR3 amino acids: CASSIRLAGFDEQFF. The CDR3, as DNA: TGTGCCAGCAGTATACGACTAGCGGGATTCGATGAGCAGTTCTTC.

The V call is TRBV11-2, the J call TRBJ2-5; D is undetermined. Trimming left V 6 bases short and J 0 bases short, with 11 bases between. The CDR3 length is 14 residues. Germline CDR1 reads SGHAT; CDR2 reads FQNNGV. CDR3 nucleotides: TGTGCCAGCAGAGAGTGGGTAGACCAAGAGACCCAGTACTTC. The encoded protein is CASREWVDQETQYF.

CDR3 bases: TGTGCCAGCAGTTTAGCGGCCGCCGGGAACTATGGCTACACCTTC. This translates into CASSLAAAGNYGYTF. This chain joins TRBV27 and TRBJ1-2; no firm D call. The CDR3 contains 15 residues. Germline values: CDR1 MNHEY, CDR2 SMNVEV (reference sequence). V was clipped by 2 bases and J by 2 bases, with 12 bases between them.

V is TRBV19 and J is TRBJ1-5, with D perhaps matching TRBD1 (6 bases). This CDR3 is 15 amino acids long. V shed 0 bases and J shed 3 bases, with 9 bases lying between them. CDR1 is LNHDA and CDR2 is SQIVND in the germline V gene (reference sequence). The CDR3 reads CASSIEGALNQPQHF. In DNA form, the CDR3 reads TGTGCCAGTAGTATAGAGGGGGCCCTCAATCAGCCCCAGCATTTT.

This clonotype appeared many times. The J gene is TRBJ2-5, the V gene TRBV7-2, with D maybe TRBD1 (6 bases). V lost 8 bases and J 5 bases, leaving 18 bases between the germline ends. CDR3 length: 14 residues. The germline V gene encodes CDR1 SGHTA and CDR2 FQGNSA. CDR3 sequence (DNA): TGTGCCAGCGGCAGGGGTCGCAATGCGGAGACCCAGTACTTC. Translation: CASGRGRNAETQYF.

This clonotype was seen more than once but under ten times. The J gene is TRBJ2-1, the V gene TRBV7-3, with TRBD2 matching 13 bases. Trimming at V came to 1 base and at J to 3 bases, leaving 6 bases not matched to a gene. The length of the CDR3 is 18 residues. Germline V gene lookup returns CDR1 SGHTA and CDR2 FQGTGA. CDR3 protein: CASSLKGLAGESYNEQFF. CDR3 DNA: TGTGCCAGCAGCTTAAAAGGACTAGCGGGAGAGAGCTACAATGAGCAGTTCTTC.

This clonotype was observed a few times. The CDR3 DNA sequence: TGTGCCAGCAGTACCACGGGCCTGAACACTGAAGCTTTCTTT. The encoded protein is CASSTTGLNTEAFF. The genes are TRBV28 and TRBJ1-1, with D hard to call. The CDR3 contains 14 residues. Germline V gives CDR1 MDHEN, CDR2 SYDVKM. Trimming removed 5 bases at V and 0 bases at J, with 10 bases between.

This clonotype appeared once. The J gene is TRBJ1-6, the V gene TRBV5-1, with 8 bases matching TRBD1. The germline gives CDR1 SGHRS, CDR2 YFSETQ. The CDR3 length is 14 residues. V gave up 7 bases and J gave up 7 bases; unmatched junction bases: 7. For the CDR3, the DNA is TGCGCCAGCTCCGGGGGACAGGCGAATTCACCCCTCCACTTT. This translates into CASSGGQANSPLHF.

This clonotype appeared many times. The CDR3, as DNA: TGTGCCAGCACTGAGACTAGCAGAACCTACGAGCAGTACTTC. It specifies CASTETSRTYEQYF. The chain has TRBV12-3 or TRBV12-4 and TRBJ2-7; 7 bases are a match to TRBD2. The CDR3 is 14 amino acids. The junction had 8 bases not matched to a gene; V was cut back by 7 bases and J by 2 bases.

This clonotype appeared a few times. The genes are TRBV12-3 or TRBV12-4 and TRBJ2-1; D unclear. The CDR3 sequence is 15 residues long. V was clipped by 3 bases and J by 2 bases, with 11 bases between them. CDR3 in amino acids: CASSLRLKAYNEQFF. The CDR3 nucleotides read TGTGCCAGCAGTTTGCGGCTAAAAGCCTACAATGAGCAGTTCTTC.

The chain combines TRBV7-8 with TRBJ2-7; D may be TRBD1 or TRBD2 (6 bases each). Trimming pared 7 bases from V and 2 bases from J, leaving 15 bases between. The length of the CDR3 is 14 residues. Germline V gives CDR1 SGHVS, CDR2 FQNEAQ. CDR3 amino acids: CASTRGGTTYEQYF. The CDR3 DNA reads TGTGCCAGCACCCGCGGCGGGACAACCTACGAGCAGTACTTC.

With regard to this clonotype: Sequence at one end of the junction differs from germline and may be a read error. V gene TRBV20-1 combines with J gene TRBJ2-3; the D is unclear. Germline V gives CDR1 DFQATT, CDR2 SNEGSKA (reference sequence). The length of the CDR3 is 12 residues. As DNA, the CDR3 is TGCAGTGCTGGAGATGTCGCGGATACGCAGTATTTT. Its translation: CSAGDVADTQYF.

As concerns this clonotype: A much larger clone lies one base from this, so it may be a read error. The chain joins TRBV20-1 to TRBJ2-3; the D call may be TRBD1 or TRBD2 (6 bases each). The germline gives CDR1 DFQATT, CDR2 SNEGSKA (reference sequence). This CDR3 is built from 15 residues. Here the CDR3 reads CSGRPIGGGTDTQYF. The DNA of the CDR3 is TGCAGTGGTAGACCCATCGGGGGCGGCACAGATACGCAGTATTTT.

The rearrangement joins TRBV10-3 to TRBJ2-3; TRBD1 is a possible D gene (6 bases). Germline assignment: CDR1 ENHRY and CDR2 SYGVKD. V was pared by 4 bases and J by 5 bases, with 7 bases between. This CDR3 region has 12 residues. The CDR3 DNA is TGTGCCATCAGTGTCAGGGGAGATACGCAGTATTTT. It specifies CAISVRGDTQYF.

This chain uses TRBV30 with TRBJ2-7; no definite D call. This CDR3 spans 13 amino acids. Germline CDR1 is GTSNPN and CDR2 is SVGIG (reference sequence). V was shortened by 1 base and J by 5 bases, with 12 bases between the two germline ends. The CDR3 nucleotides read TGTGCCTGGAGTGGTGCTAGTGGAAACGAGCAGTACTTC. Its protein is CAWSGASGNEQYF. Looking up the rest from reference TRBV30 and TRBJ2-7 gives the full variable domain: SQTIHQWPATLVQPVGSPLSLECTVEGTSNPNLYWYRQAAGRGLQLLFYSVGIGQISSEVPQNLSASRPQDRQFILSSKKLLLSDSGFYLCAWSGASGNEQYFGPGTRLTVT.

In this sample, this clonotype turned up once. The V call is TRBV29-1, the J call TRBJ2-1; D gene uncertain. This CDR3 spans 10 amino acids. Germline assignment: CDR1 SQVTM and CDR2 ANQGSEA. This CDR3 is CSFFWDEQFF. DNA of the CDR3: TGCAGTTTCTTTTGGGATGAGCAGTTCTTC.

A word on this clonotype: A much more abundant neighbour one base away suggests this may be a read error. This chain uses TRBV7-2 with TRBJ2-3; D call uncertain. The CDR3 covers 16 residues. V was cut by 0 bases and J by 0 bases, with 10 bases left in between. The germline V gene has CDR1 SGHTA and CDR2 FQGNSA. In nucleotides, the CDR3 is TGTGCCAGCAGCTTAGCGAGCAAGCTAAGCACAGATACGCAGTATTTT. Residues: CASSLASKLSTDTQYF.

The rearrangement uses TRBV28 and TRBJ1-1; D is perhaps TRBD1 (5 bases). Trimming took off 2 bases at V and 7 bases at J, with 8 bases between the two ends. Germline CDR1 MDHEN, CDR2 SYDVKM. The CDR3 is made up of 12 amino acids. In nucleotides, the CDR3 is TGTGCCAGCAGTTTAAGGGACGGTGAAGCTTTCTTT. Residues: CASSLRDGEAFF.

This clonotype was detected many times. The chain uses TRBV12-3 or TRBV12-4 and TRBJ2-7; no clear D gene. The length of the CDR3 is 14 residues. Trimming removed 5 bases from V and 6 bases from J, with 17 bases in between. For the CDR3, the DNA is TGTGCCAGCAGTCCGCTGCGCGGCCGGGTCGAGCAGTACTTC. Residues: CASSPLRGRVEQYF.

The gene calls are TRBV6-5 and TRBJ2-1; unclear D gene. The CDR3 extends over 16 amino acids. V lost 3 bases, J lost 0 bases, and 12 bases lay in between. Germline lookup yields CDR1 MNHEY and CDR2 SVGAGI. This CDR3 is CASSYLGYTSYNEQFF. The CDR3, as DNA: TGTGCCAGCAGTTATCTGGGCTACACCTCCTACAATGAGCAGTTCTTC.

This clonotype has a handful of counts. This may arise from a read error, as a much more abundant clone is one base away. Because it lacks the conserved phenylalanine or tryptophan at the end, this CDR3 is likely a read error. V gene TRBV28 combines with J gene TRBJ1-1; tentatively, D is TRBD1 (6 bases). CDR1 and CDR2 from the germline V gene are MDHEN and SYDVKM. Trimming removed 0 bases from V and 4 bases from J, with 9 bases in between. CDR3 size: 14 residues. This CDR3 is CASSLWQGSTEAFV. The CDR3 DNA reads TGTGCCAGCAGTTTATGGCAGGGGAGCACTGAAGCTTTCGTT.

This clonotype showed up many times. The J gene is TRBJ2-3, the V gene TRBV6-1, with D maybe TRBD2 (5 bases). V was shortened by 7 bases and J by 0 bases, with 20 bases between the two germline ends. This CDR3 has 17 amino acids. Germline V gene lookup returns CDR1 MNHNS and CDR2 SASEGT. CDR3 sequence (DNA): TGTGCCAGCACCCCAGAGCCAACTAGTACTAGCACAGATACGCAGTATTTT. Its protein is CASTPEPTSTSTDTQYF.